This TCR beta chain was identified during a study of T cells in Graves' hyperthyroidism and ophthalmopathy. This clonotype was detected many times. Its target is not known. Overall study results and limits: A model using 13 V-J features told ophthalmopathy apart from stable hyperthyroidism.

Trimming removed 6 bases from V and 5 bases from J; junction bases left unmatched: 9. Germline V CDR1 and CDR2: MNHNS, SASEGT. The CDR3 contains 14 residues. The source material, RNA transcripts, was used to amplify TCR beta CDR3 regions. A set of HTBI primers served as the primers for a first-round RT-PCR of the TCR CDR3. TCRdb passed the multiplex PCR reads through MiXCR, listing each CDR3 protein once. The top ten clones hold less than 20% of a sample with 460,000 or so distinct CDR3 sequences, about an eighth of them seen once. The clonotype comes from a young woman with Graves' hyperthyroidism. The sample comprised blood. The chain combines TRBV6-1 with TRBJ2-5; 7 nucleotides line up with TRBD1. CDR3 nucleotides: TGTGCCAGCAGGACAGGGTGGGTAGCGGAGACCCAGTACTTC. Its translation: CASRTGWVAETQYF.